The rows below give T cell receptor beta chains drawn from one sample of a study of shared clonotypes between healthy human individuals. Clones were read by immunoSEQ multiplex PCR, and TCRdb kept only the in-frame ones, dropping some. The sample yields hundreds of thousands of clones, approximately 80% seen once. Sequenced: PBMCs. Receptors were obtained from a woman in her thirties or forties in good health. Some clones in this sample may be carry-over from other donors' samples. CDR3s include the opening cysteine and the closing phenylalanine or tryptophan. Fields, in order: D gene, clone size, V gene, J gene, CDR3 protein, CDR3 DNA. D genes are given only for firm matches. Rows give clone size only sometimes, using once, few, many, or a class for an expanded clone.

>NA|NA|TRBV9|TRBJ2-1
CASSPRRASSYNEQFF
TGTGCCAGCAGCCCACGCCGGGCCTCCTCCTACAATGAGCAGTTCTTC
>NA|NA|TRBV5-6|TRBJ2-7
CASSRYRLRSYEQYF
TGTGCCAGCAGCCGGTACAGGTTAAGGTCCTACGAGCAGTACTTC
>NA|NA|TRBV28|TRBJ2-7
CASSLTSRGDSYEQYF
TGTGCCAGCAGTTTAACGAGTCGCGGGGACTCCTACGAGCAGTACTTC
>NA|NA|TRBV6-1|TRBJ1-6
CASSNGENSPLHF
TGTGCCAGCAGTAACGGAGAAAATTCACCCCTCCACTTT
>NA|NA|TRBV18|TRBJ1-2
CASSAGQLGFGYTF
TGTGCCAGCTCCGCCGGACAGCTTGGATTCGGCTACACCTTC
>TRBD1|NA|TRBV6-1|TRBJ1-1
CASRQGAETEAFF
TGTGCCAGCAGACAGGGGGCAGAAACTGAAGCTTTCTTT
>TRBD1|few|TRBV15|TRBJ1-3
CATSRPGQERNTIYF
TGTGCCACCAGCAGACCTGGACAGGAGCGAAACACCATATATTTT
>TRBD2|NA|TRBV18|TRBJ2-7
CASSPLPGLSFPYEQYF
TGTGCCAGCTCACCTCTTCCGGGACTATCGTTCCCCTACGAGCAGTACTTC
>TRBD2|NA|TRBV11-2|TRBJ2-7
CASSFTTSGRLQYF
TGTGCCAGCAGCTTTACGACTAGCGGGAGGCTGCAGTACTTC
>NA|NA|TRBV10-3|TRBJ1-3
CAISLSRGSGNTIYF
TGTGCCATCAGCCTGTCTCGGGGCTCTGGAAACACCATATATTTT
>NA|NA|TRBV5-6|TRBJ2-6
CASSPLNGNVLTF
TGTGCCAGCAGCCCACTTAATGGGAACGTCCTGACTTTC
>TRBD1|NA|TRBV5-1|TRBJ2-6
CASSPDRAGANVLTF
TGCGCCAGCAGCCCGGACAGGGCGGGGGCCAACGTCCTGACTTTC
>TRBD2|few|TRBV28|TRBJ2-7
CATGGLAGSYEQYF
TGTGCCACCGGGGGCCTAGCGGGTTCCTACGAGCAGTACTTC
>TRBD1|NA|TRBV7-7|TRBJ1-1
CASSTGQGTEAFF
TGTGCTAGCAGCACTGGACAGGGCACTGAAGCTTTCTTT
>NA|NA|TRBV5-1|TRBJ2-1
CASSSLGLETGQFF
TGCGCCAGCAGCTCCCTTGGACTCGAGACAGGGCAGTTCTTC
>NA|NA|TRBV5-4|TRBJ1-5
CASSLGLDQPQHF
TGTGCCAGCAGCTTAGGTCTCGATCAGCCCCAGCATTTT
>TRBD2|NA|TRBV28|TRBJ2-3
CASSTLAGGADTQYF
TGTGCCAGCAGCACTCTAGCGGGAGGGGCAGATACGCAGTATTTT
>NA|NA|TRBV7-8|TRBJ1-5
CASSFAGLRGVQPQHF
TGTGCCAGCTCCTTCGCCGGGCTTCGGGGCGTCCAGCCCCAGCATTTT
>NA|many|TRBV2|TRBJ2-6
CASALGRPSLVLTF
TGTGCCAGCGCCCTTGGAAGGCCTAGTCTGGTCCTGACTTTC
>NA|many|TRBV10-1|TRBJ1-2
CASSESGGSGYTF
TGCGCCAGCAGTGAGTCGGGAGGATCCGGCTACACCTTC
>TRBD1|NA|TRBV29-1|TRBJ1-1
CSVAEGANTEAFF
TGCAGCGTTGCCGAGGGGGCGAACACTGAAGCTTTCTTT
>TRBD1|NA|TRBV7-3|TRBJ2-7
CASSLKPRGRSEQYF
TGTGCCAGCAGCTTAAAGCCCAGGGGGCGAAGCGAGCAGTACTTC
>NA|NA|TRBV9|TRBJ2-7
CASSVSASPYEQYF
TGTGCCAGCAGCGTTAGCGCTAGTCCCTACGAGCAGTACTTC
>TRBD2|NA|TRBV5-5|TRBJ2-7
CASSKLTSGNQISYEQYF
TGTGCCAGCAGCAAACTGACTAGCGGGAACCAAATCTCCTACGAGCAGTACTTC
>NA|once|TRBV21-1|TRBJ2-2
CASSKGDSRSGELFF
TGTGCCAGCAGCAAAGGGGATAGTAGGTCCGGGGAGCTGTTTTTT
>TRBD1|NA|TRBV15|TRBJ1-4
CATRPEPGQGYEKLFF
TGTGCCACCAGACCAGAACCGGGACAGGGATATGAAAAACTGTTTTTT
>NA|NA|TRBV7-2|TRBJ2-3
CASARALNEDTQYF
TGTGCCAGTGCAAGGGCTCTTAACGAAGATACGCAGTATTTT
>TRBD2|NA|TRBV7-9|TRBJ2-3
CASSKLAGGGDTQYF
TGTGCCAGCAGCAAACTAGCGGGAGGGGGGGATACGCAGTATTTT
>TRBD1|NA|TRBV28|TRBJ1-2
CASSIGTGAYGYTF
TGTGCCAGCAGTATAGGAACAGGGGCTTATGGCTACACCTTC
>TRBD1|NA|TRBV7-2|TRBJ2-7
CASSVQQGAVGEQYF
TGTGCCAGCAGCGTCCAACAGGGGGCGGTCGGCGAGCAGTACTTC
>TRBD1|NA|TRBV27|TRBJ1-2
CASRASGQVYGYTF
TGTGCCAGCAGGGCATCGGGACAGGTCTATGGCTACACCTTC
>NA|NA|TRBV29-1|TRBJ1-2
CSVEGAGAPRGYTF
TGCAGCGTTGAAGGAGCAGGGGCTCCTCGGGGCTACACCTTC
>NA|NA|TRBV4-3|TRBJ2-7
CASSQELGPYEQYF
TGCGCCAGCAGCCAAGAACTGGGACCCTACGAGCAGTACTTC
>NA|NA|TRBV14|TRBJ1-2
CASSPGQGIFYGYTF
TGTGCCAGCAGCCCTGGGCAGGGGATTTTCTATGGCTACACCTTC
>NA|NA|TRBV5-4|TRBJ2-1
CASSLESGFGNEQFF
TGTGCCAGCAGCTTGGAGTCCGGGTTTGGCAATGAGCAGTTCTTC
>TRBD1|NA|TRBV15|TRBJ2-5
CATSIRGRETQYF
TGTGCCACCAGCATCAGGGGGCGGGAGACCCAGTACTTC
>TRBD1|NA|TRBV28|TRBJ2-7
CASTQMAQGAYEQYF
TGTGCCAGCACCCAGATGGCACAGGGGGCCTACGAGCAGTACTTC
>NA|once|TRBV2|TRBJ1-1
CASSESGKGAFF
TGTGCCAGCAGTGAATCGGGGAAGGGGGCTTTCTTT
>NA|NA|TRBV28|TRBJ2-5
CASSLPGSKTQYF
TGTGCCAGCAGTTTACCCGGGAGTAAGACCCAGTACTTC
>NA|few|TRBV5-6|TRBJ1-4
CASSFSVSFGEKLFF
TGTGCCAGCAGCTTTTCGGTTAGTTTCGGTGAAAAACTGTTTTTT
>NA|few|TRBV28|TRBJ2-1
CASGLWRGSSYNEQFF
TGTGCCAGCGGCCTCTGGCGGGGTAGCTCCTACAATGAGCAGTTCTTC
>NA|medium-sized|TRBV2|TRBJ2-5
CASMGPPRAETQYF
TGTGCCAGCATGGGCCCCCCCCGCGCGGAGACCCAGTACTTC
>TRBD2|once|TRBV28|TRBJ2-6
CASSLGLAGVSGANVLTF
TGTGCCAGCAGTTTAGGACTAGCGGGGGTCTCTGGGGCCAACGTCCTGACTTTC
>NA|once|TRBV4-2|TRBJ1-2
CASSQINSVTNYGYTF
TGTGCCAGCAGCCAAATCAACAGTGTCACTAACTATGGCTACACCTTC
>NA|NA|TRBV6-5|TRBJ1-2
CASSYVRFYGYTF
TGTGCCAGCAGTTACGTGAGATTCTATGGCTACACCTTC